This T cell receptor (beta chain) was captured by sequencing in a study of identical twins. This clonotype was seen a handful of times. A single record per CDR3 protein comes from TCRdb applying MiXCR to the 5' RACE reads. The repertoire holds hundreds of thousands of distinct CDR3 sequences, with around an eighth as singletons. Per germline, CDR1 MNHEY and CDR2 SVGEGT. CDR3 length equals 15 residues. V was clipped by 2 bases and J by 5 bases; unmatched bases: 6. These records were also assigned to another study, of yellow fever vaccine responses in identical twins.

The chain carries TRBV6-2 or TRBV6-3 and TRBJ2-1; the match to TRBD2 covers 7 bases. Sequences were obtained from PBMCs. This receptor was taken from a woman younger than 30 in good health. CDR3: CASSYPPSGNNEQFF. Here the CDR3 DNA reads TGTGCCAGCAGTTACCCCCCAAGCGGGAACAATGAGCAGTTCTTC.